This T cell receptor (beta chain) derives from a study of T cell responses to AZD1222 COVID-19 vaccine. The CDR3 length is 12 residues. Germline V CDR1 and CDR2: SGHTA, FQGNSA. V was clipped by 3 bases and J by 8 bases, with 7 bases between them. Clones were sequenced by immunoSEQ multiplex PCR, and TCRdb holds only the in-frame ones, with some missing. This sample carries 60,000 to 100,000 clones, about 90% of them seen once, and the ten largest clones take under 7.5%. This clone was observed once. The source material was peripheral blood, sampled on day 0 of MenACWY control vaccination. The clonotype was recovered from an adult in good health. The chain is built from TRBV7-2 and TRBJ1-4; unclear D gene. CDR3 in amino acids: CASSFSREKLFF. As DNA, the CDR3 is TGTGCCAGCAGCTTCTCGAGGGAAAAACTGTTTTTT.